Presented here are 25 T cell receptor beta chains from one specimen sequenced in a study of STAT3 mutations in large granular lymphocyte leukemia. For these receptors, no antigen is known. General study points: Every T-cell large granular lymphocyte leukemia patient had at least one immunodominant TCR beta clonotype.

Data came from immunoSEQ multiplex PCR; TCRdb stores just in-frame clones and leaves some out. The sample includes 30,000 to 40,000 clones, around 87% of them seen just once. Source material: peripheral blood mononuclear cells. The receptor set was obtained from a man in his fifties or sixties with T-cell large granular lymphocyte leukemia. Some clones in this sample may be carry-over from other donors' samples.

V and J are TRBV13 and TRBJ2-1, with D perhaps matching TRBD2 (6 bases). CDR1 is PRHDT, CDR2 FYEKMQ, per germline (reference sequence). The CDR3 sequence is 13 residues long. Trimming left V 3 bases short and J 6 bases short, with 9 bases between. The CDR3 DNA follows: TGTGCCAGCAGCTTCGGGGGAGGCAATGAGCAGTTCTTC. This translates into CASSFGGGNEQFF.

The chain joins TRBV5-6 to TRBJ2-7; D is ambiguous. Looked up from germline, CDR1 is SGHDT and CDR2 is YYEEEE. This CDR3 has 14 residues. The V gene lost 0 bases and the J gene lost 2 bases, with 9 bases spanning the gap. The CDR3 DNA is TGTGCCAGCAGCTTGGTCAACGGTGCCTACGAGCAGTACTTC. Protein sequence: CASSLVNGAYEQYF.

The genes are TRBV7-9 and TRBJ1-1, with D possibly TRBD1 on 6 matching bases. The CDR3 is made up of 15 amino acids. Per the germline V gene, CDR1 is SEHNR and CDR2 is FQNEAQ (reference sequence). V was pared by 5 bases and J by 4 bases, with 17 bases between. The CDR3, as DNA: TGTGCCAGCAGCCCATTCGGGGGCGTCGGCACTGAAGCTTTCTTT. Translating gives CASSPFGGVGTEAFF.

This chain uses TRBV6-1 with TRBJ2-7, with 9 bases that match TRBD2. Germline V gene data show CDR1 as MNHNS and CDR2 as SASEGT. Trimming at V came to 6 bases and at J to 0 bases, leaving 6 bases not matched to a gene. The CDR3 totals 15 residues. The CDR3 spells CASSPLAGSSYEQYF. The CDR3 DNA reads as TGTGCCAGCAGCCCCCTAGCGGGGTCCTCCTACGAGCAGTACTTC.

The J gene is TRBJ1-6, the V gene TRBV27, with a possible D match to TRBD1 (5 bases). The CDR3 runs to 13 residues. Germline V CDR1 and CDR2: MNHEY, SMNVEV (reference sequence). V dropped 7 bases and J dropped 14 bases, with 18 bases sitting between them. CDR3 sequence: CASTGGAPGTLHF. In DNA, the CDR3 is TGTGCCAGCACTGGGGGAGCCCCAGGGACCCTCCACTTT.

This clone was observed once. The chain joins TRBV5-1 to TRBJ1-1; a possible D gene is TRBD1 (6 bases). V dropped 2 bases and J dropped 3 bases, with 11 bases sitting between them. CDR1 and CDR2 (germline): SGHRS, YFSETQ. CDR3 length: 14 residues. The CDR3, as DNA: TGCGCCAGCAGCTTTTCGGCAGGGGACACTGAAGCTTTCTTT. Translation gives CASSFSAGDTEAFF.

The gene calls are TRBV28 and TRBJ1-2; 10 bases align to TRBD1. The germline CDR1 and CDR2 sequences are MDHEN and SYDVKM. Trimming at V came to 6 bases and at J to 4 bases, leaving 14 bases not matched to a gene. The CDR3 is 17 amino acids. CDR3 region: CASSINGVGQGFYGYTF. The CDR3 DNA reads TGTGCCAGCAGCATAAATGGGGTGGGACAGGGGTTCTATGGCTACACCTTC.

This chain connects TRBV7-2 to TRBJ2-7; D is undetermined. The CDR3 loop spans 14 amino acids. Trimming shortened V by 6 bases and J by 3 bases, and 15 bases separated the two germline ends. The V gene's germline CDR1 is SGHTA and CDR2 FQGNSA. The DNA for the CDR3 is TGTGCCAGCAGGATTGGGGTAGCCAACTACGAGCAGTACTTC. Its translation: CASRIGVANYEQYF.

This clone was detected a few times. The CDR3 loop is CASSLAEQSNQPQHF. CDR3 in DNA: TGTGCCAGCAGCTTAGCGGAACAGTCGAATCAGCCCCAGCATTTT. The rearrangement links TRBV7-9 to TRBJ1-5; D is unclear. CDR1 SEHNR and CDR2 FQNEAQ come from the germline V gene (reference sequence). Deletions cut 0 bases from V and 4 bases from J, with 10 bases between. The CDR3 totals 15 residues.

A few counts support this clone. The chain is built from TRBV5-1 and TRBJ1-1, with 8 bases identical to TRBD1. The J segment lost 9 bases and the V segment lost 0 bases, leaving 13 bases of the junction unmatched. The CDR3 extends over 16 amino acids. The germline V gene encodes CDR1 SGHRS and CDR2 YFSETQ. The CDR3 bases are TGCGCCAGCAGCTTGGGAGACAGGGGTGGATTGGGTAAAGCTTTCTTT. Protein sequence: CASSLGDRGGLGKAFF. The entire variable domain, with the rest obtained from reference TRBV5-1 and TRBJ1-1, is as follows: KAGVTQTPRYLIKTRGQQVTLSCSPISGHRSVSWYQQTPGQGLQFLFEYFSETQRNKGNFPGRFSGRQFSNSRSEMNVSTLELGDSALYLCASSLGDRGGLGKAFFGQGTRLTVV.

The CDR3 sequence: CASSQVVNTGELFF. The CDR3 region has the DNA TGTGCCAGCAGCCAAGTTGTGAACACCGGGGAGCTGTTTTTT. The rearrangement joins TRBV14 to TRBJ2-2, with D uncertain. This CDR3 is built from 14 residues. Per germline, CDR1 SGHDN and CDR2 FVKESK. Trimming pared 1 base from V and 1 base from J, leaving 4 bases between.

The chain employs TRBV7-8 and TRBJ2-5; the match to TRBD1 covers 11 bases. This CDR3 is built from 17 residues. CDR1 and CDR2 from the germline V gene are SGHVS and FQNEAQ. The V gene end was trimmed by 4 bases and the J gene end by 1 base; junction bases not matched to a gene: 8. The CDR3 sequence: CASSSRTGGAVQETQYF. As DNA, the CDR3 is TGTGCCAGCAGCTCTAGGACAGGGGGCGCGGTCCAAGAGACCCAGTACTTC.

V and J are TRBV30 and TRBJ2-5; the D is unclear. This CDR3 contains 12 residues. Trimming removed 3 bases at V and 5 bases at J, with 10 bases between. Germline V lookup: CDR1 GTSNPN, CDR2 SVGIG (reference sequence). The CDR3 region is CAWSGDRETQYF. The CDR3 region has the DNA TGTGCCTGGAGCGGCGACCGGGAGACCCAGTACTTC.

The genes are TRBV7-8 and TRBJ1-1; D is ambiguous. Trimming cost V 2 bases and J 0 bases, with 7 bases left between them. Germline lookup yields CDR1 SGHVS and CDR2 FQNEAQ. This CDR3 comprises 14 residues. In nucleotides, the CDR3 is TGTGCCAGCAGCTTACAAGCCATGAACACTGAAGCTTTCTTT. Amino acid sequence: CASSLQAMNTEAFF.

The CDR3 sequence: CASSLVRTGQDEQYF. In DNA, the CDR3 is TGTGCCAGCAGCTTGGTGCGGACAGGGCAAGACGAGCAGTACTTC. The chain couples TRBV5-4 to TRBJ2-7, with 8 bases that match TRBD1. The J segment lost 5 bases and the V segment lost 0 bases, leaving 7 bases of the junction unmatched. The CDR3 consists of 15 residues. Germline CDR1 reads SGHNT; CDR2 reads YYREEE (reference sequence).

The chain uses TRBV30 and TRBJ1-5; no clear D gene. The length of the CDR3 is 14 residues. Germline lookup yields CDR1 GTSNPN and CDR2 SVGIG (reference sequence). The V and J ends lost 4 bases and 2 bases respectively, with 12 bases between them. The CDR3 sequence is CAWTEDFGNQPQHF. In DNA form, the CDR3 reads TGTGCCTGGACAGAGGACTTTGGCAATCAGCCCCAGCATTTT. Filled out from reference TRBV30 and TRBJ1-5, the complete variable domain reads SQTIHQWPATLVQPVGSPLSLECTVEGTSNPNLYWYRQAAGRGLQLLFYSVGIGQISSEVPQNLSASRPQDRQFILSSKKLLLSDSGFYLCAWTEDFGNQPQHFGDGTRLSIL.

V and J are TRBV19 and TRBJ1-2, with 11 bases lining up with TRBD1. V was pared by 6 bases and J by 2 bases, with 5 bases of the junction left unmatched. This CDR3 has 15 residues. Germline CDR1 is LNHDA and CDR2 is SQIVND (reference sequence). The CDR3 is CASSLDRGRNYGYTF. DNA of the CDR3: TGTGCCAGTAGCCTGGACAGGGGGCGAAACTATGGCTACACCTTC.

The chain couples TRBV29-1 to TRBJ1-2; TRBD1 agrees at 8 bases. Germline CDR1 is SQVTM and CDR2 is ANQGSEA. V lost 3 bases to trimming and J lost 6 bases; unmatched junction nucleotides: 9. The length of the CDR3 is 14 residues. In nucleotides, the CDR3 is TGCAGCGTTGAGACGGGGACAGGTTTCGATGGCTACACCTTC. Encoded protein: CSVETGTGFDGYTF.

This clone was observed once. The chain employs TRBV7-3 and TRBJ1-2; weak D call: TRBD1 (5 bases). The V end was cut by 6 bases, the J end by 4 bases, with 12 bases between. Germline values: CDR1 SGHTA, CDR2 FQGTGA. The CDR3 runs to 13 residues. CDR3 amino acids: CASSRGTSYGYTF. CDR3 nucleotide sequence: TGTGCCAGCAGTCGGGGGACTAGCTATGGCTACACCTTC.

The chain is built from TRBV11-2 and TRBJ2-3; D is unresolved. The germline V and J ends were trimmed by 1 base and 0 bases, with 2 bases remaining between them. This CDR3 contains 13 residues. Looked up from germline, CDR1 is SGHAT and CDR2 is FQNNGV. CDR3 residues: CASSLASTDTQYF. The CDR3 region has the DNA TGTGCCAGCAGCTTAGCCAGCACAGATACGCAGTATTTT.

This clone is labeled as medium-sized (0.01 to 0.1%). The chain is built from TRBV14 and TRBJ2-2, with a weak D call TRBD1 (7 bases). This CDR3 contains 15 residues. Trimming removed 4 bases at V and 6 bases at J, with 15 bases between. CDR1 and CDR2 (germline): SGHDN, FVKESK. The chain's CDR3 is CASSRQGGEAGELFF. Here the CDR3 DNA reads TGTGCCAGCAGCCGACAGGGAGGTGAGGCCGGGGAGCTGTTTTTT. Full variable domain (remainder filled in from reference TRBV14 and TRBJ2-2): EAGVTQFPSHSVIEKGQTVTLRCDPISGHDNLYWYRRVMGKEIKFLLHFVKESKQDESGMPNNRFLAERTGGTYSTLKVQPAELEDSGVYFCASSRQGGEAGELFFGEGSRLTVL.

Details on this clone: The junction departs from germline at one end; a sequencing error may be responsible. This CDR3 is CASNPDSSHEQYF. The CDR3 bases are TGCGCCAGCAACCCCGACAGCTCCCACGAGCAGTACTTC. The V and J genes are TRBV5-1 and TRBJ2-7; D is perhaps TRBD1 (5 bases). The germline gives CDR1 SGHRS, CDR2 YFSETQ. This CDR3 contains 13 residues.

This clone has a single count. V and J are TRBV10-3 and TRBJ1-1; D possibly corresponds to TRBD1 (6 bases). Germline V gene sequence: CDR1 ENHRY, CDR2 SYGVKD. This CDR3 region has 14 residues. V gave up 0 bases and J gave up 11 bases, with 16 bases separating them. The chain's CDR3 is CAISESGGRVSAFF. DNA for the CDR3: TGTGCCATCAGTGAGTCCGGGGGCAGGGTCTCGGCTTTCTTT.

The chain recombines TRBV20-1 with TRBJ2-5; D tentatively reads TRBD1 or TRBD2 (5 bases each). The CDR3 length is 11 residues. Germline V CDR1 and CDR2: DFQATT, SNEGSKA (reference sequence). Trimming took off 7 bases at V and 3 bases at J, with 9 bases between the two ends. The CDR3 protein is CSGGNEETQYF. CDR3 DNA sequence: TGCAGTGGGGGGAACGAAGAGACCCAGTACTTC.

The chain employs TRBV7-9 and TRBJ2-1; 9 bases map to TRBD2. Germline CDR1 is SEHNR and CDR2 is FQNEAQ (reference sequence). Trimming at V came to 1 base and at J to 2 bases, leaving 6 bases not matched to a gene. CDR3 length: 17 residues. Here the CDR3 DNA reads TGTGCCAGCAGCTTAGAACTAGCGGGTAGTCCCTACAATGAGCAGTTCTTC. Protein: CASSLELAGSPYNEQFF.